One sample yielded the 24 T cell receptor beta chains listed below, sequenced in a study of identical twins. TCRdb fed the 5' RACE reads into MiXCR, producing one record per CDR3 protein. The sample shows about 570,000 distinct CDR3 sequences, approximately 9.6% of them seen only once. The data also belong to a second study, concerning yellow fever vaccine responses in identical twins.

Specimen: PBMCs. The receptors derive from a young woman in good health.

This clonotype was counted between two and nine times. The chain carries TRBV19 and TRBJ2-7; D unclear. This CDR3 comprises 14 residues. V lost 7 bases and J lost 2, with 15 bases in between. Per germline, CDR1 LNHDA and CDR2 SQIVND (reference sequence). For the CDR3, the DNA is TGTGCCAGTAATTTTGGCAGAGGACCCTACGAGCAGTACTTC. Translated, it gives CASNFGRGPYEQYF. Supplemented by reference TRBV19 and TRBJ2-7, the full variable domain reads DGGITQSPKYLFRKEGQNVTLSCEQNLNHDAMYWYRQDPGQGLRLIYYSQIVNDFQKGDIAEGYSVSREKKESFPLTVTSAQKNPTAFYLCASNFGRGPYEQYFGPGTRLTVT.

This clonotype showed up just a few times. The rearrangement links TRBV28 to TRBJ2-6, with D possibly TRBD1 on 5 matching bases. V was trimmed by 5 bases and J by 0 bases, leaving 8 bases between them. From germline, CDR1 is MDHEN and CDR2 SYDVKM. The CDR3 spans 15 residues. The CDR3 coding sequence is TGTGCCAGCAGTAACCAGGGCTCTGGGGCCAACGTCCTGACTTTC. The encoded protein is CASSNQGSGANVLTF.

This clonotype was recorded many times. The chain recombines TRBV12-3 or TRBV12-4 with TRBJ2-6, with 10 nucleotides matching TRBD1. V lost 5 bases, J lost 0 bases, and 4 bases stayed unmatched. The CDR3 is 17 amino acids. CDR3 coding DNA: TGTGCCAGCAGTGGGACAGGGGCGTTCTCTGGGGCCAACGTCCTGACTTTC. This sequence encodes CASSGTGAFSGANVLTF.

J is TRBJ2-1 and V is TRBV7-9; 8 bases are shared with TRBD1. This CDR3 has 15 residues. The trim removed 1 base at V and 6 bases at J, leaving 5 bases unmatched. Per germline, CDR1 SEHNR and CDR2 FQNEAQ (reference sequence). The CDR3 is CASSLVGQGGNEQFF. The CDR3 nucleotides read TGTGCCAGCAGCTTAGTAGGACAGGGTGGCAATGAGCAGTTCTTC.

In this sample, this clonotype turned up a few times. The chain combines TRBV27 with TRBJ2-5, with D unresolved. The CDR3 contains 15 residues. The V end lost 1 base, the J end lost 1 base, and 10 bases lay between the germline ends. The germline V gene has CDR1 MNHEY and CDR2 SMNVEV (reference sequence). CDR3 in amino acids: CASSLYDGSQETQYF. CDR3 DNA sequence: TGTGCCAGCAGTTTATATGACGGAAGCCAAGAGACCCAGTACTTC.

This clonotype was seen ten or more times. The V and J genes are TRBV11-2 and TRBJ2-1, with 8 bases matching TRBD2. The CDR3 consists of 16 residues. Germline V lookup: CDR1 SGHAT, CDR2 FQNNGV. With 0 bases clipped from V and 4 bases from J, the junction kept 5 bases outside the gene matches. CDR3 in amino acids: CASSLESGGLYNEQFF. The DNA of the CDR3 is TGTGCCAGCAGCTTAGAGAGCGGGGGCCTTTACAATGAGCAGTTCTTC.

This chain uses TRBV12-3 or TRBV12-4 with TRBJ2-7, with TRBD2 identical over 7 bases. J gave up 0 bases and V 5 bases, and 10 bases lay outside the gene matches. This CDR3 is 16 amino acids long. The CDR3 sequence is CASSPPGLPFSYEQYF. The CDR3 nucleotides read TGTGCCAGCAGTCCCCCGGGACTACCATTCTCCTACGAGCAGTACTTC.

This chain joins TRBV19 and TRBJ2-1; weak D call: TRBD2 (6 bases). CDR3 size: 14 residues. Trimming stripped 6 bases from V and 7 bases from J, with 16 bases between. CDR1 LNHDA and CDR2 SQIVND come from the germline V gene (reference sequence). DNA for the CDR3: TGTGCCAGTAGGCTTACCGGGAGTGGGAATGAGCAGTTCTTC. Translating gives CASRLTGSGNEQFF.

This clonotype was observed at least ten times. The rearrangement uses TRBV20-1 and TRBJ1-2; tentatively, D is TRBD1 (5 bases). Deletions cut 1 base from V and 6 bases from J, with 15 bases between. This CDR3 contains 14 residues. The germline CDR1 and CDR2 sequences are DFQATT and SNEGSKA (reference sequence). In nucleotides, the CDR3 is TGCAGTGCTAGAGTGGGGGGGAGGGTGAATGGCTACACCTTC. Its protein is CSARVGGRVNGYTF.

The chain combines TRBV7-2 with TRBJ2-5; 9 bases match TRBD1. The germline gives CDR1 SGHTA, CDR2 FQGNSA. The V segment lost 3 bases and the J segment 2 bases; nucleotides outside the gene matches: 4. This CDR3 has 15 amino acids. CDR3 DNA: TGTGCCAGCAGCTTGGACAGGGGTTGGCAAGAGACCCAGTACTTC. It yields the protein CASSLDRGWQETQYF.

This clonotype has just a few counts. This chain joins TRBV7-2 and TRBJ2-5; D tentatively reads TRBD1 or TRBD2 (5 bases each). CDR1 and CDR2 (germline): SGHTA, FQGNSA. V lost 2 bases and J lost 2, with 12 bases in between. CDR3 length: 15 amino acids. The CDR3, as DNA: TGTGCCAGCAGCTTAAGGTGGGGGTGGCAAGAGACCCAGTACTTC. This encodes CASSLRWGWQETQYF.

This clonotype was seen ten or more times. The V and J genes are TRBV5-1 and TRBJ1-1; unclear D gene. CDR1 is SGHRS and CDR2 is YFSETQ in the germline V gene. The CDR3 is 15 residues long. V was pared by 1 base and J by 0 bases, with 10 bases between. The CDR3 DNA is TGCGCCAGCAGCTTGTCCTCGAGGATGAACACTGAAGCTTTCTTT. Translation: CASSLSSRMNTEAFF.

The CDR3 DNA is TGTGCCAGCAGCCCCGAGAACGGAGGACTAGAACTCTACGAGCAGTACTTC. Translation gives CASSPENGGLELYEQYF. J is TRBJ2-7 and V is TRBV3-1; 7 bases match TRBD2. From germline, CDR1 is LGHDT and CDR2 YNNKEL (reference sequence). The CDR3 contains 17 residues. J was trimmed by 3 bases and V by 4 bases; bases with no gene match: 15.

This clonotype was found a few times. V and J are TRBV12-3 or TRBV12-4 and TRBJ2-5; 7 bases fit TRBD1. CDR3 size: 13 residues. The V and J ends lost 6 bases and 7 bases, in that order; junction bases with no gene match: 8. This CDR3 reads CASRSTGDRTQYF. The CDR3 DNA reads TGTGCCAGCAGGTCTACAGGGGATAGGACCCAGTACTTC.

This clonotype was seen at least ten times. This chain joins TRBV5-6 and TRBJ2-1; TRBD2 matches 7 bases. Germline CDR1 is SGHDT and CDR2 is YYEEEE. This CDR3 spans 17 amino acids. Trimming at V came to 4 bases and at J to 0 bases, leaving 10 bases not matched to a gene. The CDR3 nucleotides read TGTGCCAGCAGCCGCTTGATTAGCGGGCGCTCCTACAATGAGCAGTTCTTC. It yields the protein CASSRLISGRSYNEQFF.

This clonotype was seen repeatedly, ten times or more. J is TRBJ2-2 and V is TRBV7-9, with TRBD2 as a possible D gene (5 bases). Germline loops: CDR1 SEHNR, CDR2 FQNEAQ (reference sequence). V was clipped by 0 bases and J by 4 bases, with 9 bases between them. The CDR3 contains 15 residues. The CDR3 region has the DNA TGTGCCAGCAGCTTAGCGGAGGCGGGCACCGGGGAGCTGTTTTTT. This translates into CASSLAEAGTGELFF.

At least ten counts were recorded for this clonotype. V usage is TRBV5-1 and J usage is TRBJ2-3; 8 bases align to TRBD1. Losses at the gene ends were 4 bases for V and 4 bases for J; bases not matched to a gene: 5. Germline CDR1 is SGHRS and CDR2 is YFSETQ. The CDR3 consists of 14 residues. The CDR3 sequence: CASSPDRVADTQYF. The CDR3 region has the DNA TGCGCCAGCAGCCCGGACAGGGTAGCAGATACGCAGTATTTT.

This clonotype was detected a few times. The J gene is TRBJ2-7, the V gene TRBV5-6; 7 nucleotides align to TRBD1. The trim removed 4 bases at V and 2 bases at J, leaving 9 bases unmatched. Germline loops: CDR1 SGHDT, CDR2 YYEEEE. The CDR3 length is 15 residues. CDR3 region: CASSSAGGPTYEQYF. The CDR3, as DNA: TGTGCCAGCAGCAGTGCAGGGGGACCAACCTACGAGCAGTACTTC.

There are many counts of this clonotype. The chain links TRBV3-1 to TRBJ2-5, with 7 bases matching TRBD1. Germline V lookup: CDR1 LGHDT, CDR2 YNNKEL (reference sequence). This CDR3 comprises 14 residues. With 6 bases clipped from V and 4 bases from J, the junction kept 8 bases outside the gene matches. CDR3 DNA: TGTGCCAGCAGGGACGACAGGGTAGGAGAGACCCAGTACTTC. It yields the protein CASRDDRVGETQYF.

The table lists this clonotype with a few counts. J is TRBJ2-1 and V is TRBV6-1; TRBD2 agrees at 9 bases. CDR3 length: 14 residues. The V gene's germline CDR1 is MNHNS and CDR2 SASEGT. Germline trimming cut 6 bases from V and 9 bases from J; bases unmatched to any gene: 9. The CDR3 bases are TGTGCCAGCAGCCAAAGCGGGAGGAGCGGTGAGCAGTTCTTC. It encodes CASSQSGRSGEQFF.

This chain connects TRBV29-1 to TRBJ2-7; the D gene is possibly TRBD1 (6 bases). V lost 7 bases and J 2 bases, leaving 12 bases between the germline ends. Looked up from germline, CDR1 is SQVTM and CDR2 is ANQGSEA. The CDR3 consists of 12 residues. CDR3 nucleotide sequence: TGCAGCGCCCGGACAGTACCCTACGAGCAGTACTTC. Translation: CSARTVPYEQYF.

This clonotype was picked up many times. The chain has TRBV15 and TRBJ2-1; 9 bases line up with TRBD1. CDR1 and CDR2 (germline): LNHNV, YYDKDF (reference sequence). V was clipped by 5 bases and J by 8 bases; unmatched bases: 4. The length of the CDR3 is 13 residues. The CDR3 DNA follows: TGTGCCACCAGCTCACAGGGGGCCGATGAGCAGTTCTTC. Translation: CATSSQGADEQFF. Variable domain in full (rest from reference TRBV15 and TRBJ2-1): DAMVIQNPRYQVTQFGKPVTLSCSQTLNHNVMYWYQQKSSQAPKLLFHYYDKDFNNEADTPDNFQSRRPNTSFCFLDIRSPGLGDTAMYLCATSSQGADEQFFGPGTRLTVL.

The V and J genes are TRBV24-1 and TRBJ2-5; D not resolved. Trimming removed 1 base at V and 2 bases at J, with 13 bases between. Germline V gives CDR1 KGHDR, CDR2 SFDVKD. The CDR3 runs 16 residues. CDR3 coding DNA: TGTGCCACCAGTGATTTCCGGTCTGACTTACAAGAGACCCAGTACTTC. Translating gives CATSDFRSDLQETQYF.

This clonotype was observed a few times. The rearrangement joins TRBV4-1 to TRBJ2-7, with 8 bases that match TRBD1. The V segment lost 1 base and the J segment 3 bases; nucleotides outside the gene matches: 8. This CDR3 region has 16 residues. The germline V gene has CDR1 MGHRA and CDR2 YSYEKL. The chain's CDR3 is CASSQASPGGVYEQYF. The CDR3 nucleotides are TGCGCCAGCAGCCAAGCCTCCCCAGGGGGCGTCTACGAGCAGTACTTC.